This TCR beta chain was identified in a study of blood T cell repertoires in COVID-19. V was trimmed by 0 bases and J by 0 bases, leaving 5 bases between them. The CDR3 has 15 residues. Germline V gene data show CDR1 as MNHEY and CDR2 as SMNVEV (reference sequence). The repertoire was sequenced with immunoSEQ multiplex PCR; TCRdb's copy has only in-frame clones and lacks some. The profile covers 150,000 or so clones, with roughly four fifths appearing a single time and more than 8.5% taken by the ten largest. The sequencing input was peripheral blood. The source of this sequence is a woman aged 50 to 60 with active or convalescent COVID-19. The chain recombines TRBV27 with TRBJ2-2, with D possibly matching TRBD1 (5 bases). This chain's CDR3 is CASSLSGPNTGELFF. The CDR3 region has the DNA TGTGCCAGCAGTTTATCGGGGCCGAACACCGGGGAGCTGTTTTTT.